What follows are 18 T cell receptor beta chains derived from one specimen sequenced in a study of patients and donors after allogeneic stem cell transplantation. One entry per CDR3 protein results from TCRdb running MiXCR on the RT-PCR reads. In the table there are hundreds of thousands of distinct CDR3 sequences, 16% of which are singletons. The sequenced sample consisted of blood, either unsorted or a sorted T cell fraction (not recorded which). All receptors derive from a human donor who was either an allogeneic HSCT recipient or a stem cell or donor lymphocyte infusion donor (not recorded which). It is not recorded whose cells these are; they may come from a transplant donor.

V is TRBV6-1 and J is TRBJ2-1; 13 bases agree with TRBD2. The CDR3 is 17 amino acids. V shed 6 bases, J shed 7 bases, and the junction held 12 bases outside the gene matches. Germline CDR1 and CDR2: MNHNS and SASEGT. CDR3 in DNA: TGTGCCAGCAGACCTCGCCACGGACTAGCGGGAGATAATGAGCAGTTCTTC. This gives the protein CASRPRHGLAGDNEQFF.

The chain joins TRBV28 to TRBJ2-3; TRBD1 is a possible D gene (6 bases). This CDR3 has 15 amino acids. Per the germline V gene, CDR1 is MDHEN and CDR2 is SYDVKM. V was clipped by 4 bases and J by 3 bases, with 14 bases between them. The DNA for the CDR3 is TGTGCCAGCAGTTGGGACAAAATGGTAACAGATACGCAGTATTTT. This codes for CASSWDKMVTDTQYF.

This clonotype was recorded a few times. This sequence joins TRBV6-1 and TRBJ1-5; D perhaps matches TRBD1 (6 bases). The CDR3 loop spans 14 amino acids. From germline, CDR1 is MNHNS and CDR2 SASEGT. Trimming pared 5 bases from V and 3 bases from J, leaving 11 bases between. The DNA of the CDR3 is TGTGCCAGCAGTCGAGGACAGTTCAATCAGCCCCAGCATTTT. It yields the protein CASSRGQFNQPQHF.

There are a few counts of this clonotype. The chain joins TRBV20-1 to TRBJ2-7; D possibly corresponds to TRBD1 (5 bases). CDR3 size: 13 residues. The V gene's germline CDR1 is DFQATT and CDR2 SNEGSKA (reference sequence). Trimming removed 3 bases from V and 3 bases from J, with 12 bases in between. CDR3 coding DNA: TGCAGTGCTAGTACTGACAGAAACTACGAGCAGTACTTC. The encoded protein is CSASTDRNYEQYF.

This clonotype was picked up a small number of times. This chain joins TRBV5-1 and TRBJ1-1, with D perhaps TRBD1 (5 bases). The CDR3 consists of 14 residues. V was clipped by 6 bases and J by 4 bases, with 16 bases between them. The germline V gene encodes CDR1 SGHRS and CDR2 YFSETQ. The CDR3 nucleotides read TGCGCCAGCACTCTGGGGGACTCATCCACTGAAGCTTTCTTT. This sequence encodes CASTLGDSSTEAFF.

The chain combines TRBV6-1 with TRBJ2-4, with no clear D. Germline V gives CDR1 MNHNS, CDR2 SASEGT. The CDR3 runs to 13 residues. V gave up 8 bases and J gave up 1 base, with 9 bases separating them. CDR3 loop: CASRSLAKNIQYF. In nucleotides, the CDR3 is TGTGCCAGCCGCTCCTTGGCCAAAAACATTCAGTACTTC.

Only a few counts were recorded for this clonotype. CDR3 DNA: TGTGCCAGCAGCCCAGCTCGGGGGGCGCAGTACTTC. Its protein is CASSPARGAQYF. The chain carries TRBV7-9 and TRBJ2-7; D may be TRBD2 (7 bases). Per germline, CDR1 SEHNR and CDR2 FQNEAQ (reference sequence). The CDR3 runs 12 residues. The V and J ends lost 5 bases and 9 bases respectively, with 14 bases between them.

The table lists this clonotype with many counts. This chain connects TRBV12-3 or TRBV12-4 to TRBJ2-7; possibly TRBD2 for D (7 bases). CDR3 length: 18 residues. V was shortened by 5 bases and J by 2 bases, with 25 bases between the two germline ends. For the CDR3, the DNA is TGTGCCAGCAGTCTTAAGTCTCAAAAAAGGGGGACTACCTACGAGCAGTACTTC. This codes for CASSLKSQKRGTTYEQYF.

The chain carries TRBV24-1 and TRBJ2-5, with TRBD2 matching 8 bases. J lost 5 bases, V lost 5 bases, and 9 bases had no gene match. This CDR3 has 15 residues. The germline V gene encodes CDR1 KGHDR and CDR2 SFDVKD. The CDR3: CATSAESGGRETQYF. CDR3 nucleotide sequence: TGTGCCACCAGTGCTGAAAGCGGGGGCCGGGAGACCCAGTACTTC.

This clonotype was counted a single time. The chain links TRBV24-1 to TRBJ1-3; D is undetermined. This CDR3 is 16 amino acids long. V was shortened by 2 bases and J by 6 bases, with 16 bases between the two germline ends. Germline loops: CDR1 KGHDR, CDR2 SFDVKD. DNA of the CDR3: TGTGCCACCAGTGATTCCCGCGGCGAAGGAGAAAACACCATATATTTT. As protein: CATSDSRGEGENTIYF.

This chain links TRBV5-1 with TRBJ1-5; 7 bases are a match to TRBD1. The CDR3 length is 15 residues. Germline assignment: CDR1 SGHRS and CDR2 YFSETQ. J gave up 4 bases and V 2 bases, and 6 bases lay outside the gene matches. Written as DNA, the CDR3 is TGCGCCAGCAGCTTACTAGGGACAGATAATCAGCCCCAGCATTTT. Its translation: CASSLLGTDNQPQHF.

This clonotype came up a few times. The CDR3 coding sequence is TGTGCCAGCAAAGGGCTAGCGGCAAACACCGGGGAGCTGTTTTTT. As protein: CASKGLAANTGELFF. The chain has TRBV4-2 and TRBJ2-2; 7 bases line up with TRBD2. Germline lookup yields CDR1 LGHNA and CDR2 YNFKEQ. The CDR3 is made up of 15 amino acids. J gave up 2 bases and V 7 bases, and 7 bases lay outside the gene matches.

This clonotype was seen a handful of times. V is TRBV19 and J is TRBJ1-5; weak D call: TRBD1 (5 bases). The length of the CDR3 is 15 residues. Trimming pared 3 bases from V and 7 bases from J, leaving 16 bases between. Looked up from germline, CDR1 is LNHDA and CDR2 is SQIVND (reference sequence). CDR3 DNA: TGTGCCAGTAGTATGAGGGGAGGGCTAAAGCAGCCCCAGCATTTT. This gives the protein CASSMRGGLKQPQHF.

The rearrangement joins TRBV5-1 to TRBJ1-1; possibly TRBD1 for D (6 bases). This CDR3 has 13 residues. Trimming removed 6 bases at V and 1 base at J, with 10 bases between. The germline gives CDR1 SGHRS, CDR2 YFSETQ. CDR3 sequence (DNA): TGCGCCAGCACGACAGGAAGGAACACTGAAGCTTTCTTT. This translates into CASTTGRNTEAFF.

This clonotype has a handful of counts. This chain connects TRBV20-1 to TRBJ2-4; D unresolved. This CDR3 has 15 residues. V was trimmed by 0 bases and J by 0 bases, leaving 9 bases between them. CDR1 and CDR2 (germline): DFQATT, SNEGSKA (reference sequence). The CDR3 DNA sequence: TGCAGTGCTAGAGATGATAGTCTAGCCAAAAACATTCAGTACTTC. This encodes CSARDDSLAKNIQYF.

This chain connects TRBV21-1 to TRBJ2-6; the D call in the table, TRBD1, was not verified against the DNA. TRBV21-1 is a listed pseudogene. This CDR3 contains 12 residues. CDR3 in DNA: TGTGCCACACCCCGGGACGGGGGCGTCCTGACTTTC. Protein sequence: CATPRDGGVLTF.

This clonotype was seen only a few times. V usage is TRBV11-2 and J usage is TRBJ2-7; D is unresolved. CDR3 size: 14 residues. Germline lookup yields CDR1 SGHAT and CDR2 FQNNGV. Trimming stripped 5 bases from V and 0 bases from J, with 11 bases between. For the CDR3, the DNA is TGTGCCAGCAGCCGGACCTCAAGCTCCTACGAGCAGTACTTC. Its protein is CASSRTSSSYEQYF.

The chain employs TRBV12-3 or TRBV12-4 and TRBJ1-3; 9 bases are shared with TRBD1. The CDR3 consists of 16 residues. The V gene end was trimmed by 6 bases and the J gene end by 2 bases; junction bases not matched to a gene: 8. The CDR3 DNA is TGTGCCAGCAGACTGGGGGACAGGGCCCCTGGAAACACCATATATTTT. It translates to CASRLGDRAPGNTIYF.